A single sample is the source of the 19 T cell receptor beta chains below, sequenced in a study of cytomegalovirus exposure and HLA in healthy donors. The PCR employed 60 Vbeta primers together with 13 Jbeta primers. Clones were read by immunoSEQ multiplex PCR, and TCRdb kept only the in-frame ones, dropping some. The sample includes some 130,000 clones, about 73% of them seen just once. The sample taken for sequencing was PBMCs. The source of these receptors is a woman aged 50 to 60 in good health and CMV-seropositive.

In its sample, this clone was seen a few times. This CDR3 is also generated by other DNA sequences in the sample. The CDR3 sequence: CASSLSSYEQYF. The CDR3 DNA follows: TGTGCCAGCAGCCTAAGCTCCTACGAGCAGTACTTC. The chain carries TRBV7-2 and TRBJ2-7; D ambiguous. Germline V gives CDR1 SGHTA, CDR2 FQGNSA. The CDR3 has 12 amino acids. Trimming took 5 bases from V and 0 from J, leaving 5 bases between them.

V and J are TRBV7-2 and TRBJ2-3; maybe TRBD2 (5 bases). The CDR3 runs to 13 residues. V shed 1 base and J shed 6 bases, with 8 bases lying between them. In germline, CDR1 is SGHTA, CDR2 FQGNSA. The CDR3 here is CASSLGPGDTQYF. The CDR3 bases are TGTGCCAGCAGCTTAGGACCGGGGGATACGCAGTATTTT.

In nucleotides, the CDR3 is TGTGCCAGCAGCCTACAGGGGTACGAGCAGTACTTC. Translated, it gives CASSLQGYEQYF. The V call is TRBV7-9, the J call TRBJ2-7; 7 bases map to TRBD1. This CDR3 comprises 12 residues. In germline, CDR1 is SEHNR, CDR2 FQNEAQ (reference sequence). V dropped 5 bases and J dropped 4; count of bases not matched to a gene: 2.

This clone was detected a few times. This rearrangement joins TRBV27 to TRBJ1-2, with 10 bases aligning to TRBD1. The germline gives CDR1 MNHEY, CDR2 SMNVEV (reference sequence). V shed 5 bases, J shed 6 bases, and the junction held 12 bases outside the gene matches. This CDR3 comprises 16 residues. The CDR3, as DNA: TGTGCCAGCAGTACCTCACGAGGACAGGGGGAACATGGCTACACCTTC. Amino acids: CASSTSRGQGEHGYTF.

V is TRBV19 and J is TRBJ1-6; D is possibly TRBD1 (6 bases). The CDR3 has 15 amino acids. V lost 5 bases, J lost 7 bases, and 15 bases lay in between. Germline CDR1 LNHDA, CDR2 SQIVND (reference sequence). In DNA, the CDR3 is TGTGCCAGTAGTTTGAACAGGGATCGGAATTCACCCCTCCACTTT. This encodes CASSLNRDRNSPLHF.

The chain joins TRBV6-5 to TRBJ2-1; 7 nucleotides align to TRBD2. This CDR3 is built from 16 residues. V dropped 4 bases and J dropped 0; count of bases not matched to a gene: 6. The germline V gene has CDR1 MNHEY and CDR2 SVGAGI. CDR3 DNA sequence: TGTGCCAGCAGTTCGGGAGCGGGGAGCTCCTACAATGAGCAGTTCTTC. Translating gives CASSSGAGSSYNEQFF.

The chain employs TRBV13 and TRBJ2-7, with TRBD2 matching 14 bases. This CDR3 is 18 amino acids long. Germline V gives CDR1 PRHDT, CDR2 FYEKMQ (reference sequence). Trimming cost V 4 bases and J 3 bases; bases outside gene matches: 11. The CDR3 here is CASSSGLAGASLLYEQYF. The DNA for the CDR3 is TGTGCCAGCAGCTCGGGACTAGCGGGGGCTTCGCTCCTCTACGAGCAGTACTTC.

The gene calls are TRBV6-1 and TRBJ1-1, with 9 bases aligning to TRBD1. The CDR3 is 14 amino acids. Germline V gives CDR1 MNHNS, CDR2 SASEGT. With V trimmed by 5 bases and J by 7 bases, 8 bases remained unmatched. This chain's CDR3 is CASSPGQGYGEAFF. The CDR3 DNA reads as TGTGCCAGCAGTCCGGGACAGGGATACGGTGAAGCTTTCTTT.

The chain couples TRBV4-1 to TRBJ1-4, with TRBD1 as a possible D gene (5 bases). The CDR3 is 13 residues long. Germline CDR1 and CDR2: MGHRA and YSYEKL. Trimming took off 5 bases at V and 8 bases at J, with 12 bases between the two ends. This chain's CDR3 is CASSGQGGEKLFF. CDR3 DNA sequence: TGCGCCAGCAGCGGTCAGGGTGGAGAAAAACTGTTTTTT.

Note on this clone: Distinct nucleotide sequences in the sample also encode this CDR3. This chain joins TRBV4-2 and TRBJ2-5; 11 bases line up with TRBD2. There are 15 residues in the CDR3. The V gene end was trimmed by 1 base and the J gene end by 2 bases; junction bases not matched to a gene: 0. Germline loops: CDR1 LGHNA, CDR2 YNFKEQ. The CDR3, as DNA: TGTGCCAGCAGCCAAGGGACTAGCGGGCAAGAGACCCAGTACTTC. Protein sequence: CASSQGTSGQETQYF.

This rearrangement joins TRBV5-1 to TRBJ2-3, with D maybe TRBD2 (5 bases). There are 12 residues in the CDR3. Between the trimmed V and J ends, which lost 3 bases and 5 bases, there was a span of 7 bases. The V gene's germline CDR1 is SGHRS and CDR2 YFSETQ. This chain's CDR3 is CASSYEGDTQYF. The CDR3 DNA is TGCGCCAGCAGCTATGAGGGAGATACGCAGTATTTT.

The rearrangement uses TRBV6-6 and TRBJ2-1; possibly TRBD1 for D (5 bases). CDR3 length: 15 amino acids. V was pared by 0 bases and J by 5 bases, with 11 bases between. Germline lookup yields CDR1 MNHNY and CDR2 SVGAGI (reference sequence). CDR3 sequence (DNA): TGTGCCAGCAGTTACTCGGCCGACAGAAACAATGAGCAGTTCTTC. Amino acid sequence: CASSYSADRNNEQFF.

The chain is built from TRBV12-5 and TRBJ1-3, with D unclear. Germline loops: CDR1 LGHNT, CDR2 FRNRAP. The CDR3 totals 14 residues. The germline V and J ends were trimmed by 1 base and 5 bases, with 9 bases remaining between them. As DNA, the CDR3 is TGTGCTAGTGGTTTGGGCACACACAGAAACACCATATATTTT. Residues: CASGLGTHRNTIYF. The full variable domain, in which reference TRBV12-5 and TRBJ1-3 provide the parts outside the CDR3, is DARVTQTPRHKVTEMGQEVTMRCQPILGHNTVFWYRQTMMQGLELLAYFRNRAPLDDSGMPKDRFSAEMPDATLATLKIQPSEPRDSAVYFCASGLGTHRNTIYFGEGSWLTVV.

The chain links TRBV5-1 to TRBJ2-2; TRBD1 aligns across 7 bases. CDR1 and CDR2 from the germline V gene are SGHRS and YFSETQ. The CDR3 has 14 amino acids. J lost 7 bases, V lost 4 bases, and 7 bases had no gene match. The CDR3 DNA reads as TGCGCCAGCAGCGATATGCAGGGGGTCGGGGAGCTGTTTTTT. Amino acids: CASSDMQGVGELFF.

CDR3 sequence reads: CATKGTASTDTQYF. CDR3 in DNA: TGTGCCACCAAAGGGACAGCCAGCACAGATACGCAGTATTTT. The chain carries TRBV2 and TRBJ2-3; TRBD1 matches 7 bases. There are 14 residues in the CDR3. Germline values: CDR1 SNHLY, CDR2 FYNNEI. V dropped 10 bases and J dropped 0; count of bases not matched to a gene: 7. The variable domain in full, with the rest retrieved from reference TRBV2 and TRBJ2-3, is EPEVTQTPSHQVTQMGQEVILRCVPISNHLYFYWYRQILGQKVEFLVSFYNNEISEKSEIFDDQFSVERPDGSNFTLKIRSTKLEDSAMYFCATKGTASTDTQYFGPGTRLTVL.

This chain joins TRBV9 and TRBJ1-4; 9 bases align to TRBD1. CDR1 and CDR2 (germline): SGDLS, YYNGEE. The CDR3 has 16 residues. The trim removed 2 bases at V and 5 bases at J, leaving 7 bases unmatched. In nucleotides, the CDR3 is TGTGCCAGCAGCGTCTCCCCGGGACAGGGCAATGAAAAACTGTTTTTT. This translates into CASSVSPGQGNEKLFF.

The chain employs TRBV7-2 and TRBJ2-1; 9 nucleotides align to TRBD2. Trimming cost V 4 bases and J 3 bases; bases outside gene matches: 7. The CDR3 has 16 residues. The germline V gene has CDR1 SGHTA and CDR2 FQGNSA. The DNA of the CDR3 is TGTGCCAGCAGCTCCCTTAGCGGGGGCCTCTACAATGAGCAGTTCTTC. The encoded protein is CASSSLSGGLYNEQFF.

The chain couples TRBV6-5 to TRBJ1-1, with 9 bases matching TRBD1. This CDR3 comprises 16 residues. The J segment lost 6 bases and the V segment lost 2 bases, leaving 10 bases of the junction unmatched. The germline gives CDR1 MNHEY, CDR2 SVGAGI. CDR3 nucleotides: TGTGCCAGCAGTTACGCGGGACAGGGTAGTATCTCTGAAGCTTTCTTT. It is translated as CASSYAGQGSISEAFF.

The chain carries TRBV25-1 and TRBJ2-5; D perhaps matches TRBD2 (7 bases). The J call may be faulty, since TRBJ2-7 better matches the DNA end. The germline V gene encodes CDR1 MGHDK and CDR2 SYGVNS. This CDR3 contains 13 residues. The CDR3 nucleotides are TGTGCCAGCAGCGGGGGGCCGACCTACGAGCAGTACTTC. As protein: CASSGGPTYEQYF.